The entry that follows covers one T cell receptor beta chain sequence. Its antigen is still unknown. The sample is drawn from a study of T cells in women clearing cervical HPV infection. Across the whole study: No precancer developed; the control's incident HPV16 infection cleared within 12 months. For cases, blood was sampled a median around 140 days after lesion detection, interquartile range roughly 85 to 220 days. Study-level points and caveats: Associations may precede or follow infection; HPV-specific or memory T cells were not isolated.

Prevalent HPV16 infections were excluded; only incident single HPV16 infections included. The method was immunoSEQ multiplex PCR; TCRdb's version includes in-frame clones alone and lacks a portion of them. The sample has 20,000 to 25,000 clones; the top ten hold more than 8%. This clonotype was sampled from a woman between 18 and 70 years old with a cervical HPV16 infection that either progressed to CIN3+ or cleared (not recorded which). Sequences were obtained from blood buffy coat.

Incomplete CDR3 DNA: TGTGCCACACTCCTTCACCCTAGCTATGGC. Translated, it gives CATLLHPSYG. The whole CDR3 is CATLLHPSYGYTF. The rearrangement uses TRBV9 and TRBJ1-2; the D is unclear. The read stops 3 residues short of the end of the CDR3; the missing end is completed from the germline J gene. The V gene lost 9 bases and the J gene lost 4 bases, with 16 bases spanning the gap. The CDR3 is made up of 13 amino acids. Germline CDR1 is SGDLS and CDR2 is YYNGEE.